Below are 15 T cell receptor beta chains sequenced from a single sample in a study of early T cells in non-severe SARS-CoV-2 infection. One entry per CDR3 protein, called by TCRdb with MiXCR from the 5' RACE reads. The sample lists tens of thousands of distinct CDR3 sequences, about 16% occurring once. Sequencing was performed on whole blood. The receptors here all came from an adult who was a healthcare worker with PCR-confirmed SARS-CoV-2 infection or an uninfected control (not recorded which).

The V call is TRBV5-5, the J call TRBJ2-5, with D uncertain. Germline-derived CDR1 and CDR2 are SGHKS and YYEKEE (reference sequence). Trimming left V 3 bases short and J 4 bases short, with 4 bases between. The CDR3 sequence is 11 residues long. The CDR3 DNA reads TGTGCCAGCAGCTCCTCAGAGACCCAGTACTTC. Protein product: CASSSSETQYF.

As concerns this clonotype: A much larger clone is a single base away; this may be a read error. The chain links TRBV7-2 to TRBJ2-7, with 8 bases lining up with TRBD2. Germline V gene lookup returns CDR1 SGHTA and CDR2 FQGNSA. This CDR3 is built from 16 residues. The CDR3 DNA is TGTGCCAACAGCCTCCGCAGCGGGAGTGGCTCCTACGAGCAGTACTTC. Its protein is CANSLRSGSGSYEQYF.

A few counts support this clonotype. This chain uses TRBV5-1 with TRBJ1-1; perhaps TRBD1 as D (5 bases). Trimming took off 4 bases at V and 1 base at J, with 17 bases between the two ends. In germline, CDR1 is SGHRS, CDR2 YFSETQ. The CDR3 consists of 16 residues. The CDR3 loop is CASSLSLGGPNTEAFF. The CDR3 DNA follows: TGCGCCAGCAGCCTTAGTCTTGGGGGTCCGAACACTGAAGCTTTCTTT.

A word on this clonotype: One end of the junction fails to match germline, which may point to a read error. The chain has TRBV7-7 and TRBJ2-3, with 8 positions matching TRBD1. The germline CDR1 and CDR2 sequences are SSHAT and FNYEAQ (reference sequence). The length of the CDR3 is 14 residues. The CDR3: CASSRQGPTDTQYF. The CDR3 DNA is TGTGCTAGCAGCCGACAGGGGCCCACAGATACGCAGTATTTT.

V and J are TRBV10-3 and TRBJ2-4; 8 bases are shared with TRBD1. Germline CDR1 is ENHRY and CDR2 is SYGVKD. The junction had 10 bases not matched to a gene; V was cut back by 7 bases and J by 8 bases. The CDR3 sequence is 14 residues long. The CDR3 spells CAIKEPGQADIQYF. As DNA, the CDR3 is TGTGCCATCAAAGAGCCGGGACAGGCGGACATTCAGTACTTC.

The CDR3 DNA follows: TGTGCCAGCAGCCAAGATAGCGGGGGGGCCTACGAGCAGTACTTC. Protein sequence: CASSQDSGGAYEQYF. The J gene is TRBJ2-7, the V gene TRBV4-2; 11 positions match TRBD2. Trimming removed 0 bases from V and 2 bases from J; junction bases left unmatched: 0. The CDR3 covers 15 residues. The V gene's germline CDR1 is LGHNA and CDR2 YNFKEQ.

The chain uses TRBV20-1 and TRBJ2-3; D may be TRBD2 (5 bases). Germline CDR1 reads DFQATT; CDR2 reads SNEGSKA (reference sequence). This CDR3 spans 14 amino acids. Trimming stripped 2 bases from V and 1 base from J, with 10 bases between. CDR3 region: CSARPRTGTDTQYF. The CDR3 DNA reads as TGCAGTGCTAGACCCCGGACTGGCACAGATACGCAGTATTTT.

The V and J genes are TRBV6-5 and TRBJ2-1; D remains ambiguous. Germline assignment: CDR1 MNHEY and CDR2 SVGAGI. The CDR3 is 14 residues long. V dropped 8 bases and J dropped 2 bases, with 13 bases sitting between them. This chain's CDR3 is CASGFTNTYNEQFF. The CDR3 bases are TGTGCCAGCGGGTTTACCAATACCTACAATGAGCAGTTCTTC.

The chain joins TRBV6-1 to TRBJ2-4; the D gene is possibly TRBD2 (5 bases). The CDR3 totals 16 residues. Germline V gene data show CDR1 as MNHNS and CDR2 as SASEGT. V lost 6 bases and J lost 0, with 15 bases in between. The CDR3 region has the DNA TGTGCCAGCAGAGCCGGGGAAATAATAGCCAAAAACATTCAGTACTTC. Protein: CASRAGEIIAKNIQYF.

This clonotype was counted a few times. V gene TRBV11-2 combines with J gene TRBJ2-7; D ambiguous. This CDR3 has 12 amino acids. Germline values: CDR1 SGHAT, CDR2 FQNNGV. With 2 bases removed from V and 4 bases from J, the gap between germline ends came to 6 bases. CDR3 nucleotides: TGTGCCAGCAGCTTATTGGGGTACGAGCAGTACTTC. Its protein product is CASSLLGYEQYF.

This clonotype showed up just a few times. Written as DNA, the CDR3 is TGTGCCAGCACCCTAGACAGGTACTCTGAAGCTTTCTTT. It translates to CASTLDRYSEAFF. V usage is TRBV12-3 or TRBV12-4 and J usage is TRBJ1-1; D is possibly TRBD1 (6 bases). The ends were cut back, 7 bases at V and 6 bases at J, with 15 bases in the middle. This CDR3 is 13 amino acids long.

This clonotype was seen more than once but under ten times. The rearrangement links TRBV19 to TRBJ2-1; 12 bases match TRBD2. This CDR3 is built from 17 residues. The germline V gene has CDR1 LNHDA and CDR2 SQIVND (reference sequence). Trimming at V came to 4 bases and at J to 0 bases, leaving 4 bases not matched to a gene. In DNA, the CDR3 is TGTGCCAGTAGTAGGCTAGCGGGAGGGAGCTCCTACAATGAGCAGTTCTTC. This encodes CASSRLAGGSSYNEQFF.

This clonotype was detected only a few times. The CDR3: CASSQEEGLENIQYF. The CDR3 coding sequence is TGCGCCAGCAGCCAAGAAGAGGGGCTCGAAAACATTCAGTACTTC. This chain connects TRBV4-3 to TRBJ2-4; D is perhaps TRBD1 or TRBD2 (5 bases each). Trimming left V 0 bases short and J 5 bases short, with 11 bases between. Germline V gene lookup returns CDR1 LGHNA and CDR2 YSLEER. The CDR3 length is 15 residues.

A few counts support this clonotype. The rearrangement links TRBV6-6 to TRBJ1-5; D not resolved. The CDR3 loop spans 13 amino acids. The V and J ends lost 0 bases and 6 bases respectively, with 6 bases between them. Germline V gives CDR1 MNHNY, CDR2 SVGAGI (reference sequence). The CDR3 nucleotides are TGTGCCAGCAGTTACTCGAGGGTTCAGCCCCAGCATTTT. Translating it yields CASSYSRVQPQHF.

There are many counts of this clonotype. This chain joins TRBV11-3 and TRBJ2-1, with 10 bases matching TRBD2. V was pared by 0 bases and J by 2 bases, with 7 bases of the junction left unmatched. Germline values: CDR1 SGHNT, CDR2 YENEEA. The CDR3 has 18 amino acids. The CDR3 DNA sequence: TGTGCCAGCAGCTTAGAAGCGGGGGGGAGAGGAACCTACAATGAGCAGTTCTTC. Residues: CASSLEAGGRGTYNEQFF.